This record looks at one T cell receptor (beta chain) sequence and its context. The antigen is undetermined. The sample originates from a study of regulatory and conventional T cells in RAG deficiency. Study-wide results and limits: Treg unique TCR beta sequences were 80 to 100-fold fewer in Omenn syndrome and CID/AS patients than controls.

The data were produced by immunoSEQ multiplex PCR, yet TCRdb's version contains in-frame clones alone and is incomplete. Here the sample spans fewer than 35,000 clones, 89% being singletons. Germline-derived CDR1 and CDR2 are LNHDA and SQIVND (reference sequence). The CDR3 has 15 amino acids. The sample also formed part of further work on regulatory T cells. That study reports: Amplification used 52 TRBV primers and 13 TRBJ primers.

The sequenced sample was CD8+ T cells sorted from blood. This TCR was recovered from a human donor in good health. The V and J genes are TRBV19 and TRBJ2-5, with 9 nucleotides matching TRBD1. The last part of the DNA fits TRBJ2-7 better; the J call may be wrong. CDR3 coding DNA: TGTGCCAGTAGTACGAGGACAGGGGCCTCCTACGAGCAGTACTTC. It is translated as CASSTRTGASYEQYF.